These 13 T cell receptor beta chains came from one sample sequenced in a study of graft-versus-host responses after intestinal transplantation. Here immunoSEQ multiplex PCR was the method, and the copy in TCRdb shows in-frame clones only, minus some. The data hold 85,000 to 90,000 clones, with over 85% observed a single time. Their cognate antigens are unknown. The sequencing here drew on unstimulated CD4+ T cells sorted from spleen or lymph node cells, taken before intestinal transplant. All receptors derive from a human donor who received an intestinal transplant.

The V gene is TRBV5-1, the J gene TRBJ2-1; the D gene is possibly TRBD2 (5 bases). Trimming took off 0 bases at V and 10 bases at J, with 14 bases between the two ends. Per the germline V gene, CDR1 is SGHRS and CDR2 is YFSETQ. The CDR3 has 14 residues. DNA for the CDR3: TGCGCCAGCAGCTTGGGGTCGGGGATGGGGGAGCAGTTCTTC. Residues: CASSLGSGMGEQFF.

CDR3 bases: TGTGCCAGCAGCCCGGGACAGGGCCCCTACGAGCAGTACTTC. Translating it yields CASSPGQGPYEQYF. The V call is TRBV7-2, the J call TRBJ2-7, with TRBD1 identical over 9 bases. CDR3 length: 14 amino acids. The germline V gene has CDR1 SGHTA and CDR2 FQGNSA. V trimming: 5 bases; J trimming: 2 bases; junction bases outside the gene matches: 4.

This chain connects TRBV7-9 to TRBJ2-2, with 8 bases aligning to TRBD1. Germline-derived CDR1 and CDR2 are SEHNR and FQNEAQ (reference sequence). Trimming took 5 bases from V and 5 from J; bases not matched to a gene: 13. The CDR3 is 17 amino acids. CDR3 residues: CASSQNGQGRGTGELFF. The CDR3 bases are TGTGCCAGCAGCCAAAACGGACAGGGAAGAGGAACCGGGGAGCTGTTTTTT.

The chain is built from TRBV6-4 and TRBJ1-2, with a tentative D call TRBD1 (5 bases). Trimming removed 3 bases at V and 5 bases at J, with 10 bases between. This CDR3 has 13 amino acids. Germline V gives CDR1 MRHNA, CDR2 SNTAGT. CDR3 nucleotide sequence: TGTGCCAGCAGTGAGTCTGGGACGTATGGCTACACCTTC. This gives the protein CASSESGTYGYTF.

This clone has a single count. V and J are TRBV20-1 and TRBJ1-2; no reliable D call. This CDR3 is 11 amino acids long. Germline CDR1 DFQATT, CDR2 SNEGSKA (reference sequence). V was cut by 8 bases and J by 1 base, with 8 bases left in between. This CDR3 reads CSKSGNYGYTF. Written as DNA, the CDR3 is TGCAGTAAGAGCGGTAACTATGGCTACACCTTC.

The rearrangement joins TRBV2 to TRBJ2-1; 9 positions agree with TRBD2. Trimming cost V 3 bases and J 8 bases; bases outside gene matches: 8. Germline V gene data show CDR1 as SNHLY and CDR2 as FYNNEI. CDR3 length: 15 residues. The CDR3 loop is CASSEVAGVGDEQFF. The DNA for the CDR3 is TGTGCCAGCAGTGAGGTAGCGGGAGTAGGAGATGAGCAGTTCTTC.

The chain couples TRBV5-1 to TRBJ2-7; D possibly corresponds to TRBD2 (6 bases). V lost 2 bases, J lost 0 bases, and 6 bases lay in between. Germline V lookup: CDR1 SGHRS, CDR2 YFSETQ. CDR3 length equals 13 residues. CDR3 DNA: TGCGCCAGCAGCTTCGGGGGCTCCTACGAGCAGTACTTC. Protein: CASSFGGSYEQYF.

The J gene is TRBJ2-3, the V gene TRBV5-1, with 12 bases that match TRBD2. Germline CDR1 and CDR2: SGHRS and YFSETQ. CDR3 length equals 15 residues. V dropped 4 bases and J dropped 5; count of bases not matched to a gene: 5. The CDR3 DNA reads TGCGCCAGCAGCCATGGACTAGCGGGACAAGATACGCAGTATTTT. This sequence encodes CASSHGLAGQDTQYF.

J is TRBJ2-6 and V is TRBV5-4; 7 bases line up with TRBD2. The CDR3 consists of 13 residues. Germline loops: CDR1 SGHNT, CDR2 YYREEE (reference sequence). The V and J ends lost 2 bases and 9 bases, in that order; junction bases with no gene match: 2. The CDR3 loop reads CASSLWEGNVLTF. DNA for the CDR3: TGTGCCAGCAGCTTATGGGAGGGCAACGTCCTGACTTTC.

The chain has TRBV10-3 and TRBJ2-5, with TRBD1 matching 7 bases. Germline CDR1 reads ENHRY; CDR2 reads SYGVKD. The J segment lost 4 bases and the V segment lost 6 bases, leaving 5 bases of the junction unmatched. The CDR3 is 13 amino acids. The CDR3 region has the DNA TGTGCCATCAGAGAGGGGGCTCGAGAGACCCAGTACTTC. Translating gives CAIREGARETQYF.

V usage is TRBV18 and J usage is TRBJ2-1; 9 bases line up with TRBD2. Germline CDR1 KGHSH, CDR2 LQKENI. The V gene end was trimmed by 6 bases and the J gene end by 8 bases; junction bases not matched to a gene: 5. The CDR3 sequence is 13 residues long. The CDR3 reads CASSLAGRDEQFF. In DNA form, the CDR3 reads TGTGCCAGCTCCCTAGCGGGAAGGGATGAGCAGTTCTTC.

CDR3 coding DNA: TGCGCCAGCTGGAAAACGGGACAGGGTCGGAACACTGAAGCTTTCTTT. Its protein is CASWKTGQGRNTEAFF. The rearrangement links TRBV23-1 to TRBJ1-1; 9 bases are a match to TRBD1. TRBV23-1 is identified as an open reading frame with a role that is uncertain. The CDR3 contains 16 residues. With V trimmed by 8 bases and J by 1 base, 11 bases remained unmatched.

The J gene is TRBJ2-1, the V gene TRBV6-1; D not resolved. Trimming removed 11 bases at V and 8 bases at J, with 22 bases between. CDR3 length: 14 amino acids. The germline CDR1 and CDR2 sequences are MNHNS and SASEGT. As DNA, the CDR3 is TGTGCCCACCAGCTAGGAGTGGCGTTGGATGAGCAGTTCTTC. Translating it yields CAHQLGVALDEQFF.